This TCR beta chain was found in a study of T cell repertoires in cytomegalovirus infection. About the research overall: A matching HLA type, together with CMV infection, was signaled by public TCR beta signatures.

This clonotype has a count of ten or more. Its antigen is currently unknown. From the reads, TCRdb called clonotypes with MiXCR, one entry per CDR3 protein. The table has about 230,000 distinct CDR3 sequences, approximately 7% seen once; the top ten hold under 7.5%. V dropped 3 bases and J dropped 0 bases, with 12 bases sitting between them. Germline V gene data show CDR1 as DFQATT and CDR2 as SNEGSKA (reference sequence). This CDR3 region has 15 residues. Study conclusions and caveats: Cumulative frequency of public TCR beta families picked out carriers of CMV plus the relevant HLA. Clonotype analysis showed dominance of the ex vivo response by HLA-C-restricted CMV-specific TCR beta clonotypes.

This TCR was sampled from a human donor in good health (CMV status not recorded). Some clones in this sample may be carry-over from other donors' samples. Input material: PBMCs. The chain links TRBV20-1 to TRBJ1-3; D is ambiguous. This CDR3 reads CSARSPRTSGNTIYF. The CDR3 DNA reads TGCAGTGCTAGGTCCCCCAGGACCTCTGGAAACACCATATATTTT.